This T cell receptor beta chain was observed in a study of T cells in women clearing cervical HPV infection. The wider study: Controls' single incident HPV16 infection cleared within 12 months without precancer. HLA type stays a possible confounder, typing being limited. Controls gave blood once infection was undetectable; cases at lesion identification. Whole-study findings and limits: Controls had more TRBV6-7 (roughly 0.16%) than cases (roughly 0.11%).

V was clipped by 0 bases and J by 6 bases, with 9 bases between them. Germline CDR1 and CDR2: GTSNPN and SVGIG (reference sequence). This CDR3 region has 12 residues. With regard to this clone: Its antigen remains unidentified. The missing CDR3 end, 3 residues past where the read stops, is filled in from the germline J gene.

Profiling relied on immunoSEQ multiplex PCR, and the TCRdb table lists in-frame clones only, not all of them. The sample's table shows about 40,000 clones. V gene TRBV30 combines with J gene TRBJ2-7; the D gene is possibly TRBD1 (5 bases). The sample was blood buffy coat. This TCR was sampled from a woman aged 18 to 69 with a cervical HPV16 infection that either progressed to CIN3+ or cleared (not recorded which). The part of the CDR3 DNA that was read is TGTGCCTGGAGTGTAAGTAGGGGCGAG. This encodes CAWSVSRGE. The full CDR3 is CAWSVSRGEQYF. Supplemented by reference TRBV30 and TRBJ2-7, the full variable domain reads SQTIHQWPATLVQPVGSPLSLECTVEGTSNPNLYWYRQAAGRGLQLLFYSVGIGQISSEVPQNLSASRPQDRQFILSSKKLLLSDSGFYLCAWSVSRGEQYFGPGTRLTVT.